This entry lists 9 T cell receptor beta chains sequenced from one sample in a study of T cells expressing NK-cell markers. TCRdb re-called the 5' RACE reads and gives one entry per CDR3 protein, without DNA. The sample data list some 500,000 distinct CDR3 sequences. The material sequenced was blood T cells: a sorted CD56 or NKG2C T cell subset, CD4+ or CD8+ T cells, or bulk PBMC T cells (not recorded which). The source of these receptors is a woman aged 50 to 65 in good health.

This chain links TRBV5-1 with TRBJ2-5; TCRdb returns TRBD1, unconfirmable since there is no DNA. The CDR3 consists of 15 residues. Germline assignment: CDR1 SGHRS and CDR2 YFSETQ. This CDR3 is CASSFGLGAVETQYF.

V usage is TRBV19 and J usage is TRBJ1-2; the TRBD1 assignment by TCRdb is unverifiable without DNA. CDR3 length: 13 amino acids. Germline V gene sequence: CDR1 LNHDA, CDR2 SQIVND (reference sequence). The CDR3 spells CASKGQDDYGYTF.

The chain employs TRBV6-6 and TRBJ1-2; the TCRdb call, TRBD1, lacks DNA for checking. Germline assignment: CDR1 MNHNY and CDR2 SVGAGI (reference sequence). This CDR3 is 13 amino acids long. The CDR3 region is CASSQGSNYGYTF.

Here the CDR3 reads CSAAAAELPNYGYTF. The chain couples TRBV20-1 to TRBJ1-2. The CDR3 spans 15 residues. The germline CDR1 and CDR2 sequences are DFQATT and SNEGSKA (reference sequence).

The chain uses TRBV9 and TRBJ2-2. This CDR3 comprises 16 residues. Germline V gene lookup returns CDR1 SGDLS and CDR2 YYNGEE. The CDR3 here is CASSVAGKGNTGELFF.

The rearrangement links TRBV4-2 to TRBJ2-2; TCRdb calls TRBD1, which cannot be checked without DNA. The CDR3 is made up of 17 amino acids. From germline, CDR1 is LGHNA and CDR2 YNFKEQ. The CDR3 sequence is CASKPDRSTTNTGELFF.

The V and J genes are TRBV2 and TRBJ2-3; TCRdb selects TRBD1, and the lack of DNA leaves this call unchecked. The CDR3 spans 13 residues. Per germline, CDR1 SNHLY and CDR2 FYNNEI. CDR3 protein: CASRGGRRDTQYF.

The CDR3 spells CASRGAGGPGDNEQFF. This sequence joins TRBV6-6 and TRBJ2-1; TCRdb lists TRBD2, though no DNA is available to test this call. The CDR3 is 16 residues long. CDR1 is MNHNY and CDR2 is SVGAGI in the germline V gene (reference sequence).

The chain combines TRBV20-1 with TRBJ2-1; TCRdb's D gene call, TRBD2, goes unchecked for lack of DNA. This CDR3 has 15 residues. From germline, CDR1 is DFQATT and CDR2 SNEGSKA (reference sequence). CDR3: CSARLAGVPYNEQFF.